This T cell receptor (beta chain) was documented in a study of T cell changes during pregnancy in multiple sclerosis. CDR1 is SGDLS, CDR2 YYNGEE, per germline. This CDR3 contains 15 residues. V dropped 3 bases and J dropped 0 bases, with 9 bases sitting between them. The method was immunoSEQ multiplex PCR; TCRdb's version includes in-frame clones alone and lacks a portion of them. Of 65,000 to 90,000 clones in the sample, around nine tenths are singletons; the top ten hold around 2%. The input for sequencing was peripheral blood, taken in the second trimester of pregnancy. The chain combines TRBV9 with TRBJ1-4; D not certain. This TCR was recovered from a female donor with multiple sclerosis, enrolled in a pregnancy study. The CDR3 DNA reads TGTGCCAGCAGCGCCGCAGTTGCAACTAATGAAAAACTGTTTTTT. Its protein product is CASSAAVATNEKLFF. Full variable domain (outside the CDR3, taken from reference TRBV9 and TRBJ1-4): DSGVTQTPKHLITATGQRVTLRCSPRSGDLSVYWYQQSLDQGLQFLIQYYNGEERAKGNILERFSAQQFPDLHSELNLSSLELGDSALYFCASSAAVATNEKLFFGSGTQLSVL.